This entry features one T cell receptor (beta chain) sequence. This receptor's antigen is unknown. Per-base quality was not reported, and no clone a single base away is much larger than it. For every bulk PBMC sample, a fixed 350 ng of DNA was loaded. TCR beta CDR3 sequences were amplified from genomic DNA with the immunoSEQ TCRb Assay kit following manufacturer instructions. The KAPA Library Quantification Kit for Illumina platforms was used to quantify pooled libraries by qPCR. Pooled libraries were clustered at roughly 0.55-1.2 pM and sequenced on an Illumina NextSeq 500. As for the authors' bioinformatics: Analysis of the TCR data relied on immunoSEQ ANALYZER and the R LymphoSeq package. A rearrangement efficiency score was calculated as productive divided by the sum of productive and non-productive CDR3 sequences. Within each patient, timepoints were compared pairwise for clonality, measured with the Gini coefficient, and for diversity, measured with the Renyi index at alpha=1. Clonal relatedness used an edit distance of 3, and repertoire similarity used the Bhattacharyya coefficient, both computed in LymphoSeq. Linear discriminant analysis on week-3 changes in clonality and diversity was built with the R MASS and caret packages to classify response. Held by TCRdb, this immuneACCESS table contains in-frame sequences only and omits some clones. Under half of the omission traces to an unresolved V gene where checked; the cause of the rest is unknown. The DNA was the basis for D and trimming; V, J and clone size are from that table. The sample contains approximately 28,000 clones, approximately 80% of them found a single time. The ten largest account for over 9% of the sample.

This specimen comes from a study of blood T cell dynamics during melanoma immunotherapy (dated by TCRdb to 2020 to 2022). About the study as a whole: Patients had metastatic melanoma and received first-line pembrolizumab or nivolumab plus ipilimumab as standard of care in the United Kingdom. To find early correlates of response, peripheral T cell receptor repertoires were profiled in metastatic melanoma patients before and after one cycle of checkpoint inhibitor therapy. The training cohort was made up of consecutive patients, while a further independent group of patients from the same centre was pooled to form an external validation set.

The time point label, read with the paper, signifies: week 3, after first cycle of checkpoint inhibitor. Blood samples were taken before treatment (T0) and at week 3 (W3), following the first cycle of checkpoint blockade. Except for a couple of patients with rapid clinical progression, response was assessed 12 weeks after the first infusion by RECIST 1.1; disease control meant complete response, partial response or stable disease. Patients were excluded for prior systemic cancer treatment, concomitant immunosuppressant therapy or synchronous other active malignancies. Bulk PBMC and plasma cell-free DNA were both sequenced for TCR beta so that circulating cells and T cell turnover could be tracked. Lymphoprep and SepMate tubes were used to isolate PBMC from blood, and red cell lysis was then performed. QIAamp DNA Blood Mini kits were used to extract DNA from PBMC and from sorted T cell subsets. Overall results and qualifications from the work: Patients who later achieved disease control showed a bifurcated PBMC repertoire reorganization at W3, with increased clonality or increased diversity, unlike progressors. Whether the T cell clones behind the repertoire changes were melanoma-specific or instead reflected general immune activation was something the study could not determine. The relatively small sample size was recognized as a factor that could limit how well the results generalize.

The TCR sequence derives from a human donor with melanoma. Sequenced here: blood, sampled from a patient treated with checkpoint blockade.

The CDR3 region has the sequence CASSHDRSSGANVLTF. The bases are TGTGCCAGCAGCCACGACAGATCCTCTGGGGCCAACGTCCTGACTTTC. The chain links TRBV4-2 with TRBJ2-6; a weak D assignment points to TRBD1 (5 bases agree). Sequences LGHNA (CDR1) and YNFKEQ (CDR2) are obtained from the germline V gene. Trimming removed 3 bases from V and 0 bases from J, leaving 9 bases between the germline ends. Including the terminal cysteine and phenylalanine, the CDR3 comprises 16 residues. Only the CDR3 DNA is retained, 48 bases long and in frame from the first base.